The 28 T cell receptor beta chains below were found in one sample sequenced in a study of response to subunit inactivated influenza vaccine. TCRdb reprocessed the RT-PCR reads with MiXCR, giving one entry per CDR3 protein. This sample has fewer than 700,000 distinct CDR3 sequences, with approximately 12% found just once. Source: PBMCs from blood, taken 40 to 50 days after vaccination. Every receptor here comes from a man aged 45 to 65 who received an inactivated influenza vaccine.

The gene calls are TRBV7-8 and TRBJ2-7; D perhaps matches TRBD2 (7 bases). Trimming left V 5 bases short and J 5 bases short, with 16 bases between. This CDR3 spans 14 amino acids. Germline V lookup: CDR1 SGHVS, CDR2 FQNEAQ. CDR3 sequence: CASSLSAGAHEQYF. The CDR3 DNA sequence: TGTGCCAGCAGCCTATCGGCGGGGGCTCACGAGCAGTACTTC.

The chain links TRBV27 to TRBJ2-2; 10 nucleotides line up with TRBD1. J was trimmed by 7 bases and V by 5 bases; bases with no gene match: 13. This CDR3 has 17 residues. Germline CDR1 is MNHEY and CDR2 is SMNVEV (reference sequence). The CDR3 DNA sequence: TGTGCCAGCAGTGGCACGGGACAGGGGTATTATGGCGGGGAGCTGTTTTTT. Its translation: CASSGTGQGYYGGELFF.

This clonotype was observed a handful of times. The rearrangement joins TRBV7-9 to TRBJ2-3; D not certain. The CDR3 length is 14 residues. The germline V gene has CDR1 SEHNR and CDR2 FQNEAQ (reference sequence). Trimming left V 4 bases short and J 3 bases short, with 11 bases between. CDR3 amino acids: CASSSTYLTDTQYF. CDR3 sequence (DNA): TGTGCCAGCAGCTCAACGTACCTGACAGATACGCAGTATTTT.

This chain connects TRBV11-2 to TRBJ2-1; TRBD2 might be the D (6 bases). The CDR3 covers 15 residues. The germline CDR1 and CDR2 sequences are SGHAT and FQNNGV. Trimming removed 5 bases from V and 4 bases from J, with 15 bases in between. The CDR3 is CASSLLATVYNEQFF. The CDR3 DNA reads TGTGCCAGCAGCCTTCTAGCGACCGTTTACAATGAGCAGTTCTTC.

The table lists this clonotype with a few counts. The chain employs TRBV5-1 and TRBJ2-7; tentative D call: TRBD2 (6 bases). Trimming took 0 bases from V and 6 from J, leaving 13 bases between them. CDR3 length: 14 amino acids. Germline V CDR1 and CDR2: SGHRS, YFSETQ. Written as DNA, the CDR3 is TGCGCCAGCAGCTTGGCCGTACTAGCCATCGAGCAGTACTTC. It yields the protein CASSLAVLAIEQYF. Full variable domain (remainder filled in from reference TRBV5-1 and TRBJ2-7): KAGVTQTPRYLIKTRGQQVTLSCSPISGHRSVSWYQQTPGQGLQFLFEYFSETQRNKGNFPGRFSGRQFSNSRSEMNVSTLELGDSALYLCASSLAVLAIEQYFGPGTRLTVT.

The chain couples TRBV7-9 to TRBJ2-2, with D uncertain. The V end lost 1 base, the J end lost 6 bases, and 12 bases lay between the germline ends. The germline V gene encodes CDR1 SEHNR and CDR2 FQNEAQ (reference sequence). The CDR3 covers 15 residues. The CDR3 coding sequence is TGTGCCAGCAGCTTAGATGGCTCAATCCCCGGGGAGCTGTTTTTT. Amino acid sequence: CASSLDGSIPGELFF. The full variable domain, rest sourced from reference TRBV7-9 and TRBJ2-2, is DTGVSQNPRHKITKRGQNVTFRCDPISEHNRLYWYRQTLGQGPEFLTYFQNEAQLEKSRLLSDRFSAERPKGSFSTLEIQRTEQGDSAMYLCASSLDGSIPGELFFGEGSRLTVL.

The table lists this clonotype with a few counts. The J gene is TRBJ2-1, the V gene TRBV12-3 or TRBV12-4; 8 nucleotides match TRBD2. Trimming cost V 2 bases and J 2 bases; bases outside gene matches: 5. The CDR3 is 16 amino acids. CDR3 bases: TGTGCCAGCAGTTTATGGAGGCGGGGGGCCTACAATGAGCAGTTCTTC. Protein: CASSLWRRGAYNEQFF.

This clonotype has a count of ten or more. This chain links TRBV6-5 with TRBJ2-7; 10 nucleotides match TRBD2. This CDR3 is built from 19 residues. Germline-derived CDR1 and CDR2 are MNHEY and SVGAGI. V shed 0 bases and J 2 bases; nucleotides not matched to a gene: 13. The DNA for the CDR3 is TGTGCCAGCAGTTACTCCAGGGGCCTAGCGGGAGCCAGCCCCTACGAGCAGTACTTC. Translating it yields CASSYSRGLAGASPYEQYF.

This clonotype was picked up many times. The chain couples TRBV29-1 to TRBJ2-1, with D uncertain. Trimming took 0 bases from V and 3 from J, leaving 9 bases between them. Germline-derived CDR1 and CDR2 are SQVTM and ANQGSEA. The CDR3 has 14 amino acids. DNA of the CDR3: TGCAGCGTTGAAGATCACGGCAGCTACAATGAGCAGTTCTTC. Its protein product is CSVEDHGSYNEQFF.

The V gene is TRBV24-1, the J gene TRBJ2-2; 11 nucleotides agree with TRBD1. V dropped 3 bases and J dropped 5; count of bases not matched to a gene: 7. The CDR3 is made up of 17 amino acids. Germline assignment: CDR1 KGHDR and CDR2 SFDVKD. DNA of the CDR3: TGTGCCACCAGTGATCCCTTTGGGACAGGGGGGACCGGGGAGCTGTTTTTT. This codes for CATSDPFGTGGTGELFF.

V and J are TRBV2 and TRBJ2-5; weak D call: TRBD1 (6 bases). The CDR3 runs 13 residues. CDR1 and CDR2 (germline): SNHLY, FYNNEI. Trimming cost V 7 bases and J 5 bases, with 14 bases left between them. The chain's CDR3 is CASNGQLGETQYF. The CDR3 region has the DNA TGTGCCAGCAATGGACAGTTGGGCGAGACCCAGTACTTC. Drawing the rest from reference TRBV2 and TRBJ2-5, the complete variable domain is EPEVTQTPSHQVTQMGQEVILRCVPISNHLYFYWYRQILGQKVEFLVSFYNNEISEKSEIFDDQFSVERPDGSNFTLKIRSTKLEDSAMYFCASNGQLGETQYFGPGTRLLVL.

The rearrangement joins TRBV21-1 to TRBJ1-1; TRBD1 was called by the table and not checked on the DNA. TRBV21-1 is a pseudogene locus. This CDR3 has 15 residues. The CDR3 reads CASSKRQGGNTEAFF. CDR3 in DNA: TGTGCCAGCAGCAAACGACAGGGAGGGAACACTGAAGCTTTCTTT.

The chain combines TRBV7-3 with TRBJ2-3, with D unclear. V was shortened by 5 bases and J by 0 bases, with 15 bases between the two germline ends. Germline CDR1 is SGHTA and CDR2 is FQGTGA. There are 16 residues in the CDR3. In DNA form, the CDR3 reads TGTGCCAGCAGCCTCCCCTTGGGCAGCAGCACAGATACGCAGTATTTT. This encodes CASSLPLGSSTDTQYF.

This clonotype was observed a handful of times. The V call is TRBV6-5, the J call TRBJ1-1; unclear D gene. The CDR3 consists of 17 residues. V was pared by 0 bases and J by 2 bases, with 16 bases between. CDR1 is MNHEY, CDR2 SVGAGI, per germline. The CDR3 coding sequence is TGTGCCAGCAGTTACTCGATTAGGCGCGACGGTAACACTGAAGCTTTCTTT. As protein: CASSYSIRRDGNTEAFF.

A few counts support this clonotype. The chain recombines TRBV6-6 with TRBJ1-6, with D uncertain. Trimming stripped 3 bases from V and 10 bases from J, with 7 bases between. The CDR3 is 12 residues long. Germline V gives CDR1 MNHNY, CDR2 SVGAGI (reference sequence). This CDR3 reads CASSYLESPLHF. Here the CDR3 DNA reads TGTGCCAGCAGTTATCTGGAATCACCCCTCCACTTT.

This chain connects TRBV5-6 to TRBJ2-1, with D perhaps matching TRBD2 (5 bases). This CDR3 region has 18 residues. Trimming removed 4 bases at V and 1 base at J, with 21 bases between. The germline V gene has CDR1 SGHDT and CDR2 YYEEEE. The CDR3 is CASSPVDDFGESYNEQFF. CDR3 DNA: TGTGCCAGCAGCCCCGTCGATGATTTCGGGGAATCCTACAATGAGCAGTTCTTC.

The table lists this clonotype with a few counts. V gene TRBV7-2 combines with J gene TRBJ2-1, with D uncertain. Per the germline V gene, CDR1 is SGHTA and CDR2 is FQGNSA. V was clipped by 5 bases and J by 10 bases, with 15 bases between them. The CDR3 is made up of 13 amino acids. This CDR3 is CASSLQSRREQFF. As DNA, the CDR3 is TGTGCCAGCAGCCTTCAATCCCGACGGGAGCAGTTCTTC.

V and J are TRBV29-1 and TRBJ2-1, with TRBD2 matching 7 bases. This CDR3 spans 14 amino acids. Germline V CDR1 and CDR2: SQVTM, ANQGSEA. Trimming took 4 bases from V and 0 from J; bases not matched to a gene: 3. Here the CDR3 reads CSVGRGSSYNEQFF. The CDR3 nucleotides read TGCAGCGTTGGGCGGGGGAGCTCCTACAATGAGCAGTTCTTC.

The V gene is TRBV7-9, the J gene TRBJ2-1; 10 bases align to TRBD2. Germline V gene sequence: CDR1 SEHNR, CDR2 FQNEAQ (reference sequence). Trimming cost V 8 bases and J 4 bases; bases outside gene matches: 8. CDR3 length: 15 amino acids. The CDR3 loop reads CASGPQRGGYNEQFF. CDR3 nucleotide sequence: TGTGCCAGCGGCCCCCAGCGGGGGGGGTACAATGAGCAGTTCTTC.

This clonotype was seen only a few times. The chain couples TRBV5-1 to TRBJ2-3, with a tentative D call TRBD1 (6 bases). Germline V gene sequence: CDR1 SGHRS, CDR2 YFSETQ. V lost 2 bases and J lost 2, with 12 bases in between. This CDR3 region has 15 residues. The CDR3 region is CASSLQGRATDTQYF. CDR3 DNA: TGCGCCAGCAGCTTACAGGGTCGGGCCACAGATACGCAGTATTTT. Using reference TRBV5-1 and TRBJ2-3 for the parts outside the CDR3, the full variable domain is KAGVTQTPRYLIKTRGQQVTLSCSPISGHRSVSWYQQTPGQGLQFLFEYFSETQRNKGNFPGRFSGRQFSNSRSEMNVSTLELGDSALYLCASSLQGRATDTQYFGPGTRLTVL.

The DNA of the CDR3 is TGTGCCAGCAGTTTAAAAGGCCTAGCGGGAGGGGAGACCCAGTACTTC. It specifies CASSLKGLAGGETQYF. This chain connects TRBV27 to TRBJ2-5, with 12 nucleotides matching TRBD2. The V gene's germline CDR1 is MNHEY and CDR2 SMNVEV (reference sequence). V trimming: 2 bases; J trimming: 5 bases; junction bases outside the gene matches: 6. The CDR3 runs to 16 residues.

This clonotype was counted a few times. V and J are TRBV12-3 or TRBV12-4 and TRBJ2-2, with D unclear. V was clipped by 8 bases and J by 3 bases, with 4 bases between them. The CDR3 contains 11 residues. The CDR3 DNA reads TGTGCCAGCTTGTACACCGGGGAGCTGTTTTTT. It is translated as CASLYTGELFF.

Comments on this clonotype: A much larger clone differs by one base, so this may be a read error. Here the CDR3 reads CAISGSPGGQDEQYF. The CDR3 DNA is TGTGCCATCAGTGGGTCCCCAGGGGGGCAGGACGAGCAGTACTTC. This sequence joins TRBV10-3 and TRBJ2-7; a weak D match, TRBD1 (7 bases). The germline V and J ends were trimmed by 4 bases and 5 bases, with 18 bases remaining between them. This CDR3 region has 15 residues. CDR1 is ENHRY, CDR2 SYGVKD, per germline.

The chain uses TRBV7-9 and TRBJ1-5; D uncertain. Per germline, CDR1 SEHNR and CDR2 FQNEAQ (reference sequence). The CDR3 sequence is 12 residues long. Trimming removed 5 bases from V and 5 bases from J, with 7 bases in between. This CDR3 is CASSPQDQPQHF. The CDR3 DNA is TGTGCCAGCAGCCCTCAGGATCAGCCCCAGCATTTT.

Ten or more counts support this clonotype. The chain is built from TRBV4-2 and TRBJ2-1; no reliable D call. The CDR3 length is 16 residues. CDR1 and CDR2 (germline): LGHNA, YNFKEQ. Trimming stripped 0 bases from V and 2 bases from J, with 11 bases between. The CDR3 DNA follows: TGTGCCAGCAGCCAAGATCGATTAGAACCCTACAATGAGCAGTTCTTC. Residues: CASSQDRLEPYNEQFF.

This clonotype came up many times. The J gene is TRBJ2-4, the V gene TRBV6-2 or TRBV6-3; D may correspond to TRBD1 or TRBD2 (5 bases each). Trimming cost V 6 bases and J 6 bases, with 15 bases left between them. The CDR3 extends over 14 amino acids. Germline loops: CDR1 MNHEY, CDR2 SVGEGT. CDR3 coding DNA: TGTGCCAGCAGCTCCGGGACCCAAGGAAACATTCAGTACTTC. Amino acids: CASSSGTQGNIQYF.

For this clonotype: The junction shows a germline mismatch at one end, possibly a read error. The gene calls are TRBV29-1 and TRBJ2-1; D gene unclear. This CDR3 has 12 residues. Germline-derived CDR1 and CDR2 are SQVTM and ANQGSEA. The CDR3 coding sequence is TGCACCGTTCTAGGGAACTACAATGAGCAGTTCTTC. It encodes CTVLGNYNEQFF.

This clonotype was counted a few times. The gene calls are TRBV5-1 and TRBJ2-5, with D perhaps being TRBD1 or TRBD2 (7 bases each). The germline V and J ends were trimmed by 0 bases and 4 bases, with 16 bases remaining between them. The CDR3 is 16 residues long. Looked up from germline, CDR1 is SGHRS and CDR2 is YFSETQ. The CDR3: CASSLAPTGRGETQYF. The CDR3, as DNA: TGCGCCAGCAGCTTGGCTCCGACAGGGAGGGGAGAGACCCAGTACTTC.